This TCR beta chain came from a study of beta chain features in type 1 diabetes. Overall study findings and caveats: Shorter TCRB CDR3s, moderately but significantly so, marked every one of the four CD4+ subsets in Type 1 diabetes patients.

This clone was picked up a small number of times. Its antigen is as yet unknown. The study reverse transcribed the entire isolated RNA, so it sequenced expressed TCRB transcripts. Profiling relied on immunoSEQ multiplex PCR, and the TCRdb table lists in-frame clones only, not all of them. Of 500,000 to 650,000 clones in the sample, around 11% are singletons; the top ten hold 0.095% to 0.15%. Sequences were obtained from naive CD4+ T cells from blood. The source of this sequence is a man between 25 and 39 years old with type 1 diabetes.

The CDR3 DNA follows: TGTGCCAGCAGTTGGCCCCTATACAATGAGCAGTTCTTC. Translating it yields CASSWPLYNEQFF. The V and J genes are TRBV28 and TRBJ2-1; unclear D gene. This CDR3 is 13 amino acids long. V was cut by 4 bases and J by 4 bases, with 8 bases left in between. Germline V gene data show CDR1 as MDHEN and CDR2 as SYDVKM.